This T cell receptor (beta chain) is from a study of persistence of HIV-infected CD4 T cells (dated by TCRdb to the early 2020s). Background for the entire study: The study isolated CMV- and HIV-1 Gag-responding CD4+ T cells from ART-treated individuals to examine antigen-driven clonal expansion of HIV-1-infected cells. The median time the participants had spent on suppressive ART was over 7 years. Peripheral blood samples of up to roughly 180 mL were taken at multiple time points, with the exception of a couple of participants who underwent leukapheresis at a single time point. The clonality of all cells in each sorted population was assessed by TCRbeta sequencing, whereas the clonality of infected cells was assessed by proviral sequencing. The TCR cluster analysis across participants included roughly 8 participants for CMV and 6 or 7 participants for Gag. The paper as a whole reports these results and caveats: Because the TCR analyses were done in bulk, restricting them to just the rare CMV-responding cells that actually carried HIV-1 proviruses was not possible. Enrichment of degenerate expanded CDR3beta sequences was found in antigen-responding cells, suggesting convergent selection of CD4+ responses to CMV and Gag. Within the same sorted populations, how oligoclonal the TCRs were correlated with how oligoclonal the proviruses were. Significantly lower TCRbeta richness was observed in CMV- and Gag-responding cells than in anti-CD3/anti-CD28-responding cells, and higher oligoclonality was observed in CMV-responding cells than in CD3/CD28-stimulated and Gag-responding cells. The study involved few individuals and tested only a limited range of antigens.

TCRbeta repertoires were sequenced from genomic DNA with the immunoSEQ hsTCRB assay version 4 in survey mode. Genomic DNA was diluted to around 9.2 ng/uL, using up to 1 ug per sample for TCRbeta sequencing. Processing in the source paper ran as follows. TCRbeta data were analyzed in ImmunoSeq Analyzer 3.0, with diversity computed on productive nucleotide rearrangements. Lower-bound TCR diversity was estimated with the improved Chao index, and clonality with the Gini coefficient using the Immunarch R package. Different nucleotide rearrangements encoding the same CDR3beta amino acid sequence were counted as distinct clonotypes. Differential abundance analysis identified TCRbeta sequences significantly enriched in antigen-responding cells relative to anti-CD3/anti-CD28-activated cells. TCRs were clustered by predicted peptide-MHC specificity with GLIPH2, both within individual participants and across merged participant data sets. TCRdb's version of the immuneACCESS table is confined to in-frame rearrangements and falls short of the full clone set. An unresolved V gene accounts for under half of the shortfall where checked; the remainder is of unknown origin. V and J calls and clone size are given by that table; D and trimming were obtained from the DNA. In this sample the table shows tens of thousands of clones, under 80% of which occur a single time. More than 1.5% of the sample is taken by the ten largest.

Worth noting for this clone: The target of this receptor is not known. No base quality values were provided; no much bigger clone lies one nucleotide off.

The label giving this sample's treatment or condition can be read as: suppressive antiretroviral therapy. Cells were stimulated with a pool of overlapping HIV-1 Gag 15-mer peptides at 1 ug per peptide per mL. Memory populations depleted of antigen-responding cells were obtained by sorting nonresponding CD40L-negative CD69-negative CD45RO-high memory CD4+ T cells. HIV-1-infected adults in whom suppressive ART had been started during chronic infection were enrolled as participants. For at least 4 years, the participants' plasma HIV-1 RNA had been undetectable, below 50 copies/mL. To be included, a participant needed positive CMV serology and a CD4+ T cell count above 400 cells/uL. Before stimulation, PBMCs were isolated using density centrifugation and then depleted of CD8+ T cells. For approximately 18 hours, CD8-depleted PBMCs were stimulated with anti-CD28/CD49d costimulation, a CD40-blocking antibody, and enfuvirtide, which was added to prevent new infections. Sorting was done on either a Beckman Coulter MoFlo Legacy or an XDP sorter, and propidium iodide was used to exclude dead cells. For samples with more than one million cells, genomic DNA was extracted with the QIAamp DNA Mini Kit, and for all other samples the Quick-DNA Microprep Kit was used.

This receptor was taken from an adult man with HIV who was CMV-seropositive. The sample consisted of CD4+ T cells sorted from PBMCs after 18-hour stimulation, taken from a patient who received antiretroviral therapy. The label giving this sample's cell subset or site can be read as: CD40L-CD69- CD45RO-high memory CD4 T cells not responding to Gag peptides.

The DNA sequence is given as TGTGCCAGCAGTATTCCCGGACAGGGGGTAAGTCAGCCCCAGCATTTT. It translates as CASSIPGQGVSQPQHF. The chain uses TRBV28 and TRBJ1-5; 10 nucleotides in the junction match TRBD1. Measured from the cysteine to the phenylalanine, the CDR3 is 16 residues long. The kept DNA is CDR3 alone, 48 bases in frame from the first base. From V the trimming removes 5 bases and from J it removes 6 bases, while the gene matches leave 10 bases of the junction unaccounted for. The germline V gene supplies CDR1 MDHEN and CDR2 SYDVKM. Supplemented by the reference TRBV28 and TRBJ1-5 proteins around the CDR3, the complete variable domain is DVKVTQSSRYLVKRTGEKVFLECVQDMDHENMFWYRQDPGLGLRLIYFSYDVKMKEKGDIPEGYSVSREKKERFSLILESASTNQTSMYLCASSIPGQGVSQPQHFGDGTRLSIL.